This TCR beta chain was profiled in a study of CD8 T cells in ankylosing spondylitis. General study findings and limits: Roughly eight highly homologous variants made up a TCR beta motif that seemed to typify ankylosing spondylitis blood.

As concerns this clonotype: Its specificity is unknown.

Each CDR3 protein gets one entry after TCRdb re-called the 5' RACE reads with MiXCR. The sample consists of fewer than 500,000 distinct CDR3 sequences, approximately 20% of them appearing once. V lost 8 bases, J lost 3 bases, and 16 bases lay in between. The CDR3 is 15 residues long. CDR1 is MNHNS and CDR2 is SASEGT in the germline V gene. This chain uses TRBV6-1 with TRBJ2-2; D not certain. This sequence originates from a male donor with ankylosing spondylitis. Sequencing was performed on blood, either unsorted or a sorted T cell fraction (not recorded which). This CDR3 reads CASAQGFPDTGELFF. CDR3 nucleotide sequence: TGTGCCAGCGCACAAGGGTTCCCCGACACCGGGGAGCTGTTTTTT.